Here is one T cell receptor beta chain with its context. This record comes from a study of blood T cell repertoires in COVID-19. The repertoire was sequenced with immunoSEQ multiplex PCR; TCRdb's copy has only in-frame clones and lacks some. The data show some 350,000 clones, with approximately 87% seen just once and approximately 5% held by the top ten. The CDR3 has 16 amino acids. The V segment lost 5 bases and the J segment 6 bases; nucleotides outside the gene matches: 12. Germline CDR1 SGHNT, CDR2 YYREEE (reference sequence). The sequence came from a woman younger than 45 who had recovered from COVID-19. Sample: PBMCs or T cells enriched from blood (not recorded which). J is TRBJ2-1 and V is TRBV5-4; 9 bases align to TRBD2. The CDR3 DNA sequence: TGTGCCAGCAGTGGGGGCGGGGGGGCCCTTCCCAATGAGCAGTTCTTC. It yields the protein CASSGGGGALPNEQFF.